The TCR beta chain described here comes from a study of T cells in Graves' hyperthyroidism and ophthalmopathy. From RNA transcripts, TCR beta CDR3 regions were amplified. When the TCR CDR3 underwent first-round RT-PCR, the HTBI primer set was used. TCRdb fed the multiplex PCR reads into MiXCR, producing one record per CDR3 protein. The sample comprises about 570,000 distinct CDR3 sequences, approximately 44% of which are singletons, and around 20% rests with the top ten. The study's findings and limits: Separating ophthalmopathy from stable hyperthyroidism was achieved by a 13 V-J model.

CDR1 SNHLY and CDR2 FYNNEI come from the germline V gene. The length of the CDR3 is 15 residues. Of note for this clonotype: No antigen is known for it. The junction shows a germline mismatch at one end, possibly a read error.

The sample consisted of peripheral blood or thyroid tissue (not recorded which). The chain is built from TRBV2 and TRBJ2-7; 9 bases agree with TRBD2. The source of this sequence is an adult woman with Graves' disease, either hyperthyroidism or ophthalmopathy (not recorded which). DNA of the CDR3: TGTGCCAGCAGTTTTCCTAGCGGGAATGACGGGGAGCTGTACTTC. Translated, it gives CASSFPSGNDGELYF.